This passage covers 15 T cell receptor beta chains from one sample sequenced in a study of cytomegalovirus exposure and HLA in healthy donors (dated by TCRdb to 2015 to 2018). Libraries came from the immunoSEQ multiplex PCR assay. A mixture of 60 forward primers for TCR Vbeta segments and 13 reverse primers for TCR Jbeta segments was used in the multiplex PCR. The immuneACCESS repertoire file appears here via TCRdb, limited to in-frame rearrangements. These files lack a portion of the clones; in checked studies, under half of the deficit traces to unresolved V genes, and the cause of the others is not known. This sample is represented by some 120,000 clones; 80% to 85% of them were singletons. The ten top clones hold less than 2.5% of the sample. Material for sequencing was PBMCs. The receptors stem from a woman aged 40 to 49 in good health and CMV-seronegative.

CDR3 in amino acids: CASSLADREGETQYF. CDR3 nucleotides: TGCGCCAGCAGCTTGGCGGACAGGGAGGGAGAGACCCAGTACTTC. The rearrangement links TRBV5-1 to TRBJ2-5, with D possibly matching TRBD1 (8 bases). V was cut by 0 bases and J by 4 bases, with 13 bases left in between. Germline V CDR1 and CDR2: SGHRS, YFSETQ. The CDR3 has 15 residues.

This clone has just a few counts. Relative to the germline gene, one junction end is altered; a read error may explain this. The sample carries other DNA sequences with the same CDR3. CDR3 nucleotides: TGTGCCAGCAGCGAAGGACAGGGGAACACTGAAGCTTTCTTT. Its translation: CASSEGQGNTEAFF. This chain links TRBV2 with TRBJ1-1, with TRBD1 matching 8 bases. Germline V CDR1 and CDR2: SNHLY, FYNNEI. The CDR3 length is 14 residues.

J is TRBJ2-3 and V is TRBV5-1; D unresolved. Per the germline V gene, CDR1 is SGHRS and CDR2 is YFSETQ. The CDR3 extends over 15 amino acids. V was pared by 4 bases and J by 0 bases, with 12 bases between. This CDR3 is CASSGGFPSTDTQYF. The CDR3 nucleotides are TGCGCCAGCAGCGGCGGATTCCCTAGCACAGATACGCAGTATTTT.

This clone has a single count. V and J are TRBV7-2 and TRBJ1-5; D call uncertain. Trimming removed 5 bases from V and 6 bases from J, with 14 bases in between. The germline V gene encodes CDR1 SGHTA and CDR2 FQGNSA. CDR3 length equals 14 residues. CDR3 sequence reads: CASSTGNPTQPQHF. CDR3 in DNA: TGTGCCAGCAGCACGGGAAACCCAACTCAGCCCCAGCATTTT.

The DNA of the CDR3 is TGTGCCAGCAGTGAAGAGGGACAGGGGTACACTGAAGCTTTCTTT. This encodes CASSEEGQGYTEAFF. The chain combines TRBV6-1 with TRBJ1-1; 10 positions agree with TRBD1. The germline V gene encodes CDR1 MNHNS and CDR2 SASEGT. CDR3 length: 15 residues. J was trimmed by 3 bases and V by 1 base; bases with no gene match: 2.

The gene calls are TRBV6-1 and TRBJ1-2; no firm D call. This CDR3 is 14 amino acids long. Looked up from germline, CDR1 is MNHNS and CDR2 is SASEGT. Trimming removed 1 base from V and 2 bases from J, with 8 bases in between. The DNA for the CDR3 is TGTGCCAGCAGTGAAGATTGGAGAAACTATGGCTACACCTTC. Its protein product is CASSEDWRNYGYTF.

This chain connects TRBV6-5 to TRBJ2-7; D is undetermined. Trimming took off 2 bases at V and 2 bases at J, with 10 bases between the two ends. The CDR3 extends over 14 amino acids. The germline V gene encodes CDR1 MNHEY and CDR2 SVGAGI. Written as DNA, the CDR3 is TGTGCCAGCAGTTACGCGGTCCCCGCCTACGAGCAGTACTTC. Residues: CASSYAVPAYEQYF.

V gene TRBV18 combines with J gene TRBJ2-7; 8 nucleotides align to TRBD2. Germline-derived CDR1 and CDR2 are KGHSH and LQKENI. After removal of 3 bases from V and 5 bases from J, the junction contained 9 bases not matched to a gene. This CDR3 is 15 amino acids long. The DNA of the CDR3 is TGTGCCAGCTCACCTGGGCTAGCGGGCGGGGACGAGCAGTACTTC. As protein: CASSPGLAGGDEQYF. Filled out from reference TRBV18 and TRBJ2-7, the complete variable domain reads NAGVMQNPRHLVRRRGQEARLRCSPMKGHSHVYWYRQLPEEGLKFMVYLQKENIIDESGMPKERFSAEFPKEGPSILRIQQVVRGDSAAYFCASSPGLAGGDEQYFGPGTRLTVT.

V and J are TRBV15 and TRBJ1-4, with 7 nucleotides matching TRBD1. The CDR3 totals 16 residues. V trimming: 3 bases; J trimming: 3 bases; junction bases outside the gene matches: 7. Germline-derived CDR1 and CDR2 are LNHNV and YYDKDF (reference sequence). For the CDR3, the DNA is TGTGCCACCAGCAGTACCAACAGGGGTCCTAATGAAAAACTGTTTTTT. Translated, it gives CATSSTNRGPNEKLFF.

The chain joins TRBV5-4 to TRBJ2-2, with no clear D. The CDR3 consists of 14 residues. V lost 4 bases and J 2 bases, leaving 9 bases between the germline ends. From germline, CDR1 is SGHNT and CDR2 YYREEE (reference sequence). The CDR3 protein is CASSNDLNTGELFF. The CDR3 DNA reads TGTGCCAGCAGCAACGACTTAAACACCGGGGAGCTGTTTTTT.

The CDR3 sequence: CASRPTGLSSYEQYF. CDR3 DNA sequence: TGCGCCAGCAGGCCGACAGGGTTAAGCTCCTACGAGCAGTACTTC. The chain couples TRBV5-1 to TRBJ2-7, with 7 bases aligning to TRBD1. This CDR3 spans 15 amino acids. Trimming removed 5 bases from V and 0 bases from J; junction bases left unmatched: 8. Germline V lookup: CDR1 SGHRS, CDR2 YFSETQ.

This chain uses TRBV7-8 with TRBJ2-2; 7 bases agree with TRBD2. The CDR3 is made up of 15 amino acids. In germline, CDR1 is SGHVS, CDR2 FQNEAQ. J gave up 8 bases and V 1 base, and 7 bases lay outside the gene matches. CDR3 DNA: TGTGCCAGCAGCTTAGAGGCGGGGGTTCCAGGGGAGCTGTTTTTT. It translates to CASSLEAGVPGELFF.

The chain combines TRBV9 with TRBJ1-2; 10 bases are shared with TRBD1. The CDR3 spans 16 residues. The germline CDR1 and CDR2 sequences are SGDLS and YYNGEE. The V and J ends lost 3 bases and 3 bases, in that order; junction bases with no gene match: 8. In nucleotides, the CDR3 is TGTGCCAGCAGCGACGCCGGGACAGGGGCGTACTATGGCTACACCTTC. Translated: CASSDAGTGAYYGYTF.

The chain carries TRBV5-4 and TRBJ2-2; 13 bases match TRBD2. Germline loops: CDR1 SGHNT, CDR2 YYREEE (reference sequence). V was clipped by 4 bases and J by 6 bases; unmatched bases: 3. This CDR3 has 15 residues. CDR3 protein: CASSRLAGGPGELFF. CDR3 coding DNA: TGTGCCAGCAGCAGACTAGCGGGAGGTCCCGGGGAGCTGTTTTTT.

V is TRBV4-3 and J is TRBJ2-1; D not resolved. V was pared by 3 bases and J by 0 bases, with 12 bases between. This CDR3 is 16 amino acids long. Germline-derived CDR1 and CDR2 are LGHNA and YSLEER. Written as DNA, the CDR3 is TGCGCCAGCAGCCAGAGTCCGAGGAGCTCCTACAATGAGCAGTTCTTC. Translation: CASSQSPRSSYNEQFF.